Following are 19 T cell receptor beta chains from one sample sequenced in a study of regulatory T cells in long-lasting Graves disease. The TCR beta library used iRepertoire HTBI primers with Arm-PCR amplification of CDR3. Each CDR3 protein is one row after TCRdb ran MiXCR on the multiplex PCR reads. The sample has hundreds of thousands of distinct CDR3 sequences, approximately 15% seen once; the top ten hold about 18%. Time point meaning: newly diagnosed GD, antithyroid drugs for less than 3 months. Extracted PBMC RNA gave rise to the TCR library. These data also featured in a second study, about T cells in Graves' hyperthyroidism and ophthalmopathy.

Sequences were derived from peripheral blood mononuclear cells (PBMCs), sampled at new diagnosis, from a patient treated with antithyroid drugs. The origin of the receptors is a woman in her 30s with Graves disease.

In this sample, this clonotype turned up many times. The rearrangement joins TRBV7-2 to TRBJ1-2; perhaps TRBD1 as D (5 bases). The CDR3 spans 15 residues. Trimming removed 1 base from V and 2 bases from J, with 11 bases in between. Germline V gene sequence: CDR1 SGHTA, CDR2 FQGNSA. The chain's CDR3 is CASSLEAGPNYGYTF. As DNA, the CDR3 is TGTGCCAGCAGCTTAGAGGCAGGGCCCAACTATGGCTACACCTTC.

This clonotype has ten or more counts. The chain couples TRBV19 to TRBJ1-2; D not resolved. This CDR3 is built from 15 residues. CDR1 and CDR2 from the germline V gene are LNHDA and SQIVND (reference sequence). Trimming pared 3 bases from V and 4 bases from J, leaving 15 bases between. CDR3 sequence reads: CASSIEGGPRYGYTF. CDR3 nucleotide sequence: TGTGCCAGTAGTATCGAGGGAGGCCCGCGCTATGGCTACACCTTC.

At least ten counts were recorded for this clonotype. Mismatch with germline at one junction end may stem from a read error. The chain uses TRBV5-1 and TRBJ2-7, with D possibly matching TRBD2 (6 bases). The CDR3 is 13 residues long. The V gene's germline CDR1 is SGHRS and CDR2 YFSETQ. CDR3 in DNA: TGTGCCAGCAGCCGGGACTCCCCCTACGAGCAGTACTTC. Translated: CASSRDSPYEQYF.

This clonotype was recorded a few times. It may be a read error: a sequence one base away is much more abundant. Because it lacks the conserved phenylalanine or tryptophan at the end, this CDR3 is likely a read error. This chain uses TRBV12-3 or TRBV12-4 with TRBJ2-3; tentative D call: TRBD2 (5 bases). There are 14 residues in the CDR3. Trimming cost V 3 bases and J 6 bases, with 13 bases left between them. CDR3 sequence (DNA): TGTGCCAGCAGTTTTCTGGGAGTTGGGGATACGCAGTATTCT. Translation: CASSFLGVGDTQYS.

Concerning this clonotype: One base away lies a much larger clone, so this may be a sequencing read error. The chain has TRBV28 and TRBJ1-2; 8 positions match TRBD1. CDR1 and CDR2 (germline): MDHEN, SYDVKM. This CDR3 comprises 17 residues. The junction had 17 bases not matched to a gene; V was cut back by 8 bases and J by 3 bases. The CDR3 DNA reads TGTGCCAGCGGGTTTCTGGGGGGGGTACAGGGGGACTATGGCTACACCTTC. Translating it yields CASGFLGGVQGDYGYTF.

There are many counts of this clonotype. The gene calls are TRBV2 and TRBJ2-3, with a weak D call TRBD1 (6 bases). This CDR3 has 15 residues. Germline values: CDR1 SNHLY, CDR2 FYNNEI. The V and J ends lost 11 bases and 6 bases respectively, with 24 bases between them. CDR3 loop: CALGSGTSRADTQYF. The CDR3 DNA follows: TGTGCCCTCGGGTCCGGGACATCCCGAGCGGATACGCAGTATTTT.

This clonotype was recorded at least ten times. The rearrangement joins TRBV19 to TRBJ1-1, with 9 nucleotides matching TRBD1. Germline V gene sequence: CDR1 LNHDA, CDR2 SQIVND (reference sequence). The CDR3 consists of 15 residues. After removal of 6 bases from V and 6 bases from J, the junction contained 11 bases not matched to a gene. The CDR3 loop reads CASRPGTGRSPEAFF. CDR3 DNA sequence: TGTGCCAGTAGGCCTGGGACAGGGAGATCCCCTGAAGCTTTCTTT.

The CDR3: CASSLGYRISYEQYF. CDR3 DNA: TGTGCCAGCAGCTTAGGTTACAGGATCTCCTACGAGCAGTACTTC. The chain uses TRBV7-2 and TRBJ2-7; D is perhaps TRBD1 (5 bases). Germline V gives CDR1 SGHTA, CDR2 FQGNSA. The CDR3 consists of 15 residues. Deletions cut 1 base from V and 0 bases from J, with 10 bases between.

Many counts were recorded for this clonotype. The chain employs TRBV30 and TRBJ2-3, with D perhaps TRBD2 (5 bases). Germline lookup yields CDR1 GTSNPN and CDR2 SVGIG (reference sequence). The CDR3 length is 12 residues. The V end was cut by 1 base, the J end by 8 bases, with 10 bases between. CDR3 sequence: CAWSGGVGTQYF. Written as DNA, the CDR3 is TGTGCCTGGAGTGGGGGAGTTGGTACGCAGTATTTT.

The table lists this clonotype with a few counts. The chain uses TRBV6-5 and TRBJ1-4; D not resolved. Looked up from germline, CDR1 is MNHEY and CDR2 is SVGAGI. The CDR3 extends over 15 amino acids. The V end lost 3 bases, the J end lost 0 bases, and 8 bases lay between the germline ends. The DNA of the CDR3 is TGTGCCAGCAGTTATTTGGTTGCAACTAATGAAAAACTGTTTTTT. Protein sequence: CASSYLVATNEKLFF.

This clonotype was counted many times. The CDR3 reads CASSLKAAYEQYF. CDR3 coding DNA: TGTGCCAGCAGTTTAAAGGCAGCCTACGAGCAGTACTTC. The chain carries TRBV27 and TRBJ2-7; D gene uncertain. CDR1 MNHEY and CDR2 SMNVEV come from the germline V gene (reference sequence). The CDR3 is 13 residues long. Trimming removed 2 bases at V and 2 bases at J, with 7 bases between.

This clonotype was detected many times. The chain links TRBV18 to TRBJ1-2; D possibly corresponds to TRBD1 (5 bases). The CDR3 runs 13 residues. CDR1 KGHSH and CDR2 LQKENI come from the germline V gene. V gave up 3 bases and J gave up 3 bases, with 8 bases separating them. The CDR3 sequence is CASSPTEDYGYTF. CDR3 nucleotide sequence: TGTGCCAGCTCACCGACAGAAGACTATGGCTACACCTTC.

The rearrangement joins TRBV6-9 to TRBJ2-1, with TRBD1 as a possible D gene (5 bases). The CDR3 has 14 residues. Germline V gives CDR1 MNHGY, CDR2 SVAAGI. Trimming pared 3 bases from V and 6 bases from J, leaving 12 bases between. CDR3 sequence reads: CASSYAGWGNEQFF. In DNA, the CDR3 is TGTGCCAGCAGTTACGCAGGGTGGGGCAATGAGCAGTTCTTC.

In this sample, this clonotype turned up many times. The J gene is TRBJ1-1, the V gene TRBV12-3 or TRBV12-4; TRBD1 might be the D (6 bases). With 6 bases removed from V and 2 bases from J, the gap between germline ends came to 13 bases. This CDR3 contains 14 residues. CDR3 protein: CASSWQGTNTEAFF. The CDR3 coding sequence is TGTGCCAGCAGCTGGCAGGGGACCAACACTGAAGCTTTCTTT.

This chain connects TRBV9 to TRBJ1-3; possibly TRBD1 for D (5 bases). The ends were cut back, 3 bases at V and 2 bases at J, with 15 bases in the middle. CDR3 size: 16 residues. The V gene's germline CDR1 is SGDLS and CDR2 YYNGEE. This CDR3 is CASSAKGRGAGNTIYF. CDR3 nucleotide sequence: TGTGCCAGCAGCGCCAAAGGGCGAGGGGCTGGAAACACCATATATTTT.

This chain uses TRBV3-1 with TRBJ2-7, with TRBD2 matching 8 bases. CDR3 length equals 15 residues. The germline V gene has CDR1 LGHDT and CDR2 YNNKEL (reference sequence). V was pared by 1 base and J by 4 bases, with 6 bases of the junction left unmatched. The CDR3 region is CASSQVGGGKYEQYF. The CDR3 nucleotides read TGTGCCAGCAGCCAAGTTGGCGGGGGGAAGTACGAGCAGTACTTC.

This clonotype was seen many times. This chain links TRBV15 with TRBJ2-1; 8 bases align to TRBD2. The CDR3 is 15 amino acids. The V gene end was trimmed by 2 bases and the J gene end by 6 bases; junction bases not matched to a gene: 6. Germline V gene sequence: CDR1 LNHNV, CDR2 YYDKDF (reference sequence). CDR3 nucleotide sequence: TGTGCCACCAGCAGAACGGGGACTAGAGGCAATGAGCAGTTCTTC. Translating gives CATSRTGTRGNEQFF.

In this sample, this clonotype turned up many times. The V and J genes are TRBV2 and TRBJ2-1; TRBD2 might be the D (6 bases). Per germline, CDR1 SNHLY and CDR2 FYNNEI. V gave up 3 bases and J gave up 8 bases, with 14 bases separating them. CDR3 length: 14 residues. CDR3 sequence: CASSDPGWGDEQFF. In DNA form, the CDR3 reads TGTGCCAGCAGTGACCCGGGGTGGGGGGATGAGCAGTTCTTC.

The table lists this clonotype with many counts. V is TRBV6-5 and J is TRBJ1-3; D remains ambiguous. Germline CDR1 and CDR2: MNHEY and SVGAGI. The CDR3 consists of 15 residues. Trimming took 0 bases from V and 2 from J, leaving 8 bases between them. CDR3 coding DNA: TGTGCCAGCAGTTACTCGCAGTCCACTGGAAACACCATATATTTT. It codes for CASSYSQSTGNTIYF.